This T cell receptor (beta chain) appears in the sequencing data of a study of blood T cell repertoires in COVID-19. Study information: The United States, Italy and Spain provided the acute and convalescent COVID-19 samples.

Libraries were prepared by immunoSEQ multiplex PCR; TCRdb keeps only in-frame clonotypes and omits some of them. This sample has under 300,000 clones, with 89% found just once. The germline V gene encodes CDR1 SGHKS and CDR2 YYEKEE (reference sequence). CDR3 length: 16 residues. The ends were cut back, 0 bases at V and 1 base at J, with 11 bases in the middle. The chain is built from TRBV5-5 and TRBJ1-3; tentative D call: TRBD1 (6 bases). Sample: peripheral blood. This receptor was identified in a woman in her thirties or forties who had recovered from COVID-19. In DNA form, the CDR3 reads TGTGCCAGCAGCTTGGGGGGGCTGCAATCTGGAAACACCATATATTTT. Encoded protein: CASSLGGLQSGNTIYF.